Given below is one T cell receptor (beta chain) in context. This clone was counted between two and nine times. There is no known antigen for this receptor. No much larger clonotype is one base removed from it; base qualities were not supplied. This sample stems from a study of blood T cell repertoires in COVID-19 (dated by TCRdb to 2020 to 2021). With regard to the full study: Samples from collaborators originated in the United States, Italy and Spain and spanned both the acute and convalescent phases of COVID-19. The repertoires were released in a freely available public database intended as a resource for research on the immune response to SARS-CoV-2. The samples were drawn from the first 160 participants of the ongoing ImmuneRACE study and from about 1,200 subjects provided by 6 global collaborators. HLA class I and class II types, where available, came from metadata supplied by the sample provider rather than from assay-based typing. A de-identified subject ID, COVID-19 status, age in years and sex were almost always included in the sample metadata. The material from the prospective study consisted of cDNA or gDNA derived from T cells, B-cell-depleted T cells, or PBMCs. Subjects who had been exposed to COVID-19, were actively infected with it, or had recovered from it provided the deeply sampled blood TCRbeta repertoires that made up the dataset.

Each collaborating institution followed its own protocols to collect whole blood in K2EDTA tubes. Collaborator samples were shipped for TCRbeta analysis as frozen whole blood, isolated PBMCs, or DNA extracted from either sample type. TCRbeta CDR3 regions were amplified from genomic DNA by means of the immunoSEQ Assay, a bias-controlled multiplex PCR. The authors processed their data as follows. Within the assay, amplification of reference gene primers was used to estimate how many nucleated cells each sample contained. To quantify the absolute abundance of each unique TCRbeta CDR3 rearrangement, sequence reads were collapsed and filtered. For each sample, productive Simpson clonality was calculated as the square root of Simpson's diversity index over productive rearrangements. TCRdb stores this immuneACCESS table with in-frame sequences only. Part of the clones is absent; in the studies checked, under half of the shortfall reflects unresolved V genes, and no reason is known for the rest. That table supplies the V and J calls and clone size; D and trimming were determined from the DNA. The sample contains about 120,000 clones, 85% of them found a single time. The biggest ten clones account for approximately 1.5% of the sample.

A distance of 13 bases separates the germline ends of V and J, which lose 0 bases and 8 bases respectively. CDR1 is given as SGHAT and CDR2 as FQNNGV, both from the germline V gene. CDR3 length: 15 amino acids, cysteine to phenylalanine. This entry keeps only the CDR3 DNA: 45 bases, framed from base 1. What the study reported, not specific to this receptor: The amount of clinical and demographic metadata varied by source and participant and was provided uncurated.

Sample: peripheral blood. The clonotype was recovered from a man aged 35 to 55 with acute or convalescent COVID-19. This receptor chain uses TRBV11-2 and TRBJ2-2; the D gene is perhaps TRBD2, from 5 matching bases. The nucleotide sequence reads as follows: TGTGCCAGCAGCTTAGATTTTTCGCTAGCAGGGGAGCTGTTTTTT. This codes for CASSLDFSLAGELFF.